This TCR beta chain originates from a study of shared clonotypes between healthy human individuals (dated by TCRdb to the early 2020s). Notes on the research overall: Three men and a couple of women, aged 18 to 49 years, made up the cohort. For each donor, CD4 naive and CD4 memory were each given three plates, CD8 naive was given two plates, and CD8 memory was given one plate. Each donor's leukapheresis produced roughly between roughly 0.94 and 9.5 billion PBMCs. To increase sequencing depth and limit assay-specific biases, different laboratories used diverse techniques to prepare libraries and sequence TCR repertoires. The study deeply sequenced blood TCR repertoires of roughly five healthy adults to estimate repertoire size and the extent of clonotype sharing between individuals.

CD8 naive samples were obtained by positive selection for CCR7 among CD45RO-negative cells, yielding a CD45RA+CCR7+ population from which TemRA cells were excluded. Healthy HIV-negative adults with no recently reported acute infections or vaccinations were included as donors. Every donor was a Caucasian adult living in Nashville, Tennessee, USA. Blood was obtained by leukapheresis, after which PBMCs were separated by Ficoll-Histopaque density gradient centrifugation and cryopreserved in liquid nitrogen vapor phase. Purity and quantity of every magnetically sorted T cell population were checked by analytical flow cytometry. Genomic DNA was isolated from every sorted fraction and measured by UV absorbance on a Nanodrop 2000c. The germline V gene provides CDR1 SGHVS and CDR2 FNYEAQ. The junction carries 20 bases between V and J, which are trimmed by 5 bases and 4 bases respectively. Counted from cysteine to phenylalanine, this CDR3 has 16 amino acids. Only the CDR3 region is kept as DNA, spanning 48 bases read in frame from base 1.

Overall study outcomes, separate from this receptor: Estimated clonotype richness was generally larger for naive than for memory subsets. Sampling was restricted to blood, and TCR repertoires in tissue are likely to differ from TCR repertoires in blood. The genetic and exposure-history diversity represented was limited by the small number of donors. Pairwise subsampling led to the expectation that sequencing depth would affect the degree of clonotype sharing among donors. Rarefaction of sorted-subset datasets indicated incomplete sequencing despite the large sequencing depth. Across a handful of donors, roughly 5.1% of naive CD4, 3.5% of naive CD8, under 2.5% of memory CD4, and over 0.35% of memory CD8 clonotypes were shared. Higher generation probabilities were observed for clonotypes shared by all four sorted-subset donors than for non-shared clonotypes.

Using the deep immunoSEQ assay, multiplex PCR amplified TCR CDR3 regions from genomic DNA. For each cell subset, the extracted genomic DNA was distributed evenly across all wells of several immunoSEQ 96-well plates, and each plate served as one replicate. Each replicate PCR for sorted subsets received about 220 ng genomic DNA, equal to about 30,000 T cell genomes. Purified libraries were measured with a Qubit 3.0 fluorometer, size-checked on a Bioanalyzer 2100, and measured again with the KAPA Library Quantification kit. Every immunoSEQ 96-well plate was sequenced on a dedicated single-read 150-cycle Illumina NextSeq 550 flow cell. In the source study's methods: Because the immunoSEQ output included only junctional sequences and no quality scores, the filtering could not be the same as the filtering used for full-length reads. To assign V/J genes and CDR3, sequences were annotated using PyIR, a Python wrapper for IgBLAST v1.9, with IMGT germline references. Reads were removed for weak V/J assignments (E-value above 1e-6), missing CDR3, stop codons, out-of-frame junctions, or ambiguous translated residues. V3J clonotypes were defined as sequences sharing the same inferred V gene, J gene, and CDR3 amino acid sequence. To compute the percentage overlap between repertoires, the number of shared unique clonotypes was divided by the size of the smaller repertoire. Three approaches were used to assess repertoire richness: RTK rarefaction, the Chao1 estimator, and Recon v2.1 estimates of unobserved clonotypes. OLGA was used to compute generation probabilities for all TCRbeta clonotypes that the gDNA method yielded from a handful of donors. TCRdb provides this immuneACCESS table in a form limited to in-frame rearrangements. Some clones are lacking; in checked studies, under half of them reflect an unresolved V gene, and why the rest are absent is not known. The V and J calls and clone size are taken from that table; D and trimming were inferred from the DNA. The sample table holds hundreds of thousands of clones, of which 96% were seen once. The ten largest clones represent more than 0.085% of the sample.

As for this clone: Its target antigen remains unknown. No much larger clone is present one base from it, and per-base qualities are unavailable.

The specimen was naive CD8+ T cells sorted from blood. The cell subset or site label here, explained by the study, means: CD45RA+CCR7+. This TCR came from a woman aged 30 to 39 in good health. Recombination joined TRBV7-6 with TRBJ1-1; the D region possibly corresponds to TRBD1 (5 bases align). Read as DNA, the sequence is TGTGCCAGCAGCCTGACCCCAATCCGAGGGACCACTGAAGCTTTCTTT. The encoded protein is CASSLTPIRGTTEAFF.